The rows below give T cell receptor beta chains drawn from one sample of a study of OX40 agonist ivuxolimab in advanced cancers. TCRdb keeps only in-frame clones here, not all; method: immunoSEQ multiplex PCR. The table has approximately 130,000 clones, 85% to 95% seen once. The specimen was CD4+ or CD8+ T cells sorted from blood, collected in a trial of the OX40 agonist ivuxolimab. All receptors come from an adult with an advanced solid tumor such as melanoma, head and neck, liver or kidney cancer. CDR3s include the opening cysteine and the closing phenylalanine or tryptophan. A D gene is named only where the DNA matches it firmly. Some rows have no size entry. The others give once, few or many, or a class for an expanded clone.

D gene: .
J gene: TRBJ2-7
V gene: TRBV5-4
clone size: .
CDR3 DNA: TGTGCCAGCAGCTTGGGTACATGGGGGTACGAGCAGTACTTC
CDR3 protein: CASSLGTWGYEQYF

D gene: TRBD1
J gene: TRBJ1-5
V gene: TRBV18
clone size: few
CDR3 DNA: TGTGCCAGCTCACCTGACGGGACAGGGGGCGCAGGGCCCCAGCATTTT
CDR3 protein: CASSPDGTGGAGPQHF

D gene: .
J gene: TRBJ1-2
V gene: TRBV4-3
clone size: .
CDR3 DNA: TGCGCCAGCAAGCGAGATTCGGGGTTTGGCTATGGCTACACCTTC
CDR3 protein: CASKRDSGFGYGYTF

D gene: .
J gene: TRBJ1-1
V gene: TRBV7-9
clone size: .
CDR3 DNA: TGTGCCAGCAGCTTAGAGAGGGCGGACACTGAAGCTTTCTTT
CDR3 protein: CASSLERADTEAFF

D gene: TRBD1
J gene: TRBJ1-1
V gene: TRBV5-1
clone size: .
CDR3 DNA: TGCGCCAGCAGCCCGGACAGGGACGTCACTGAAGCTTTCTTT
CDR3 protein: CASSPDRDVTEAFF

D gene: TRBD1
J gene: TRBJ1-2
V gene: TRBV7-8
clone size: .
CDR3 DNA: TGTGCCAGCAGCTTACAAGGACAGGGGCCCTATGGCTACACCTTC
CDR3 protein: CASSLQGQGPYGYTF

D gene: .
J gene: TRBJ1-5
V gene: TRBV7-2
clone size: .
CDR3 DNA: TGTGCCAGCAAACTAGAGGCTGGGGGCAGTCAGCCCCAGCATTTT
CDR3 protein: CASKLEAGGSQPQHF

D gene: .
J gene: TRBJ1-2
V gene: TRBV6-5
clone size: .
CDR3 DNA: TGTGCCAGCAGTTACGGAAGGTCGGACTATGGCTACACCTTC
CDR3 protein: CASSYGRSDYGYTF

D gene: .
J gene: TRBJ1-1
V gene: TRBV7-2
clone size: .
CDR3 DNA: TGTGCCAGCAGCTTAGCGGTGGGTACTGAAGCTTTCTTT
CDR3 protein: CASSLAVGTEAFF

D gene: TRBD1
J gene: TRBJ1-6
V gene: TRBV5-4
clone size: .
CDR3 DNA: TGTGCCAGCAGCTTTCCTACCGGACAGGGGATTTCACCCCTCCACTTT
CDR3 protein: CASSFPTGQGISPLHF

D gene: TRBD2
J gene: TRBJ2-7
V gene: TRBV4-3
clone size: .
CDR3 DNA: TGCGCCAGCAGCGAAGGACTAGCGGGGGGGTACGAGCAGTACTTC
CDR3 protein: CASSEGLAGGYEQYF

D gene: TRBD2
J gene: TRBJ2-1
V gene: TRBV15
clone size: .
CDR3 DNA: TGTGCCACCAGCAGAGATCCAACTAGCGGGGGCGATTACTACAATGAGCAGTTCTTC
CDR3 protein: CATSRDPTSGGDYYNEQFF